The following is a TCR beta chain sequence with its context. The antigen is not known. This record belongs to a study of T cell responses to AZD1222 COVID-19 vaccine. About the research overall: Second-dose recipients at about 4 or about 12 weeks were treated as one pooled group. Broader study findings: In the spike-specific TCR repertoire, nearly half reportedly target unmutated variant regions. Dominant at 160-218 and 743-854, vaccine-associated CD4 TCRs also spanned spike. Repertoires were collected only later (after the peak T cell response had occurred).

The V gene's germline CDR1 is SEHNR and CDR2 FQNEAQ (reference sequence). V was pared by 4 bases and J by 4 bases, with 12 bases of the junction left unmatched. CDR3 length: 16 residues. Produced via immunoSEQ multiplex PCR; TCRdb's table is partial and in-frame only. Among roughly 90,000 clones, 80% to 90% were seen once, and the ten largest hold about 6%. The chain links TRBV7-9 to TRBJ1-2; TRBD1 aligns across 7 bases. The source of this sequence is an adult in good health. The starting material was peripheral blood, obtained on day 0 of AZD1222 vaccination. In DNA form, the CDR3 reads TGTGCCAGCAGCTCTCCTGTGACAGGGCTAGGCTATGGCTACACCTTC. Translated: CASSSPVTGLGYGYTF.